This TCR beta chain was captured in a study of low-dose radiotherapy and immunotherapy resistance in tumors. As for the study in general: One day prior to radiation and immunotherapy, intravenous cyclophosphamide at 200 mg/m2 was given, repeated every two weeks.

Specified time point: before trial treatment. As to this clonotype: A junction end diverges from the germline sequence, so it may reflect a read error.

Covering alpha and beta chains, TRAV- and TRBV-specific primers were used for the first-strand cDNA. TCR amplification used around 20 PCR cycles, a constant-region primer and a V-primer adapter. By in vitro transcription, the isolated mRNA was amplified. TCRdb recomputed calls from the reads with MiXCR, one row per CDR3 protein. The repertoire consists of tens of thousands of distinct CDR3 sequences, with roughly 28% occurring once and the leading ten covering 3.5% to 4%. The CDR3 is 13 residues long. The germline gives CDR1 SGHDT, CDR2 YYEEEE. The genes are TRBV5-6 and TRBJ2-7; D is ambiguous. The receptor comes from a male donor with gallbladder cancer. Source: PBMCs, taken before treatment. The CDR3, as DNA: TGTGCCAGCAGCCGGATAGACACTTACGTGCAGTACTTC. It yields the protein CASSRIDTYVQYF.